Shown below are 28 T cell receptor beta chains from a single sample sequenced in a study of T cell responses to AZD1222 COVID-19 vaccine. The table came from immunoSEQ multiplex PCR; TCRdb's copy has only in-frame clones and leaves some out. The table has about 120,000 clones, just over 90% seen once; the top ten hold about 5%. The sequencing here drew on peripheral blood, taken 28 days after the second AZD1222 dose. These TCRs come from an adult who received the AZD1222 COVID-19 vaccine.

The genes are TRBV6-5 and TRBJ2-1; D gene ambiguous. Germline lookup yields CDR1 MNHEY and CDR2 SVGAGI. Between the trimmed V and J ends, which lost 0 bases and 8 bases, there was a span of 14 bases. This CDR3 contains 15 residues. CDR3 nucleotide sequence: TGTGCCAGCAGTTACTCGAGATTTGGTGCTCATGAGCAGTTCTTC. Translation gives CASSYSRFGAHEQFF.

This chain uses TRBV19 with TRBJ1-1, with D tentatively TRBD1 (5 bases). This CDR3 has 12 residues. Germline loops: CDR1 LNHDA, CDR2 SQIVND (reference sequence). V was trimmed by 5 bases and J by 3 bases, leaving 7 bases between them. DNA for the CDR3: TGTGCCAGTAGTCCAGGGTACACTGAAGCTTTCTTT. As protein: CASSPGYTEAFF.

CDR3: CASSFTGAETQYF. CDR3 nucleotides: TGTGCCAGCAGCTTTACGGGGGCAGAGACCCAGTACTTC. The V and J genes are TRBV7-9 and TRBJ2-5; D possibly uses TRBD1 or TRBD2 (6 bases each). CDR1 and CDR2 from the germline V gene are SEHNR and FQNEAQ (reference sequence). Trimming pared 3 bases from V and 4 bases from J, leaving 9 bases between. The CDR3 runs 13 residues.

The rearrangement links TRBV9 to TRBJ1-2; possibly TRBD1 for D (5 bases). The V end was cut by 2 bases, the J end by 7 bases, with 18 bases between. Looked up from germline, CDR1 is SGDLS and CDR2 is YYNGEE. This CDR3 comprises 15 residues. The chain's CDR3 is CASSVSGPLAGGYTF. The CDR3 DNA is TGTGCCAGCAGCGTTTCGGGACCCCTAGCGGGTGGCTACACCTTC.

The chain has TRBV7-8 and TRBJ1-2, with D possibly being TRBD1 (6 bases). Germline lookup yields CDR1 SGHVS and CDR2 FQNEAQ. Trimming shortened V by 5 bases and J by 5 bases, and 9 bases separated the two germline ends. CDR3 length equals 12 residues. For the CDR3, the DNA is TGTGCCAGCAGCCAGACAGGATATGGCTACACCTTC. Residues: CASSQTGYGYTF.

This clone showed up just once. The rearrangement links TRBV5-1 to TRBJ1-5; 8 bases fit TRBD1. The CDR3 has 14 residues. Germline V gene lookup returns CDR1 SGHRS and CDR2 YFSETQ. V dropped 4 bases and J dropped 7; count of bases not matched to a gene: 7. The CDR3 nucleotides read TGCGCCAGCAGCCACGGACAGGGTCCCCAGCCCCAGCATTTT. Its protein is CASSHGQGPQPQHF.

The rearrangement uses TRBV7-8 and TRBJ2-7, with D possibly matching TRBD2 (6 bases). This CDR3 region has 14 residues. Trimming cost V 1 base and J 2 bases, with 9 bases left between them. Germline-derived CDR1 and CDR2 are SGHVS and FQNEAQ. CDR3 coding DNA: TGTGCCAGCAGCTTAGGGACTACTACCTACGAGCAGTACTTC. It specifies CASSLGTTTYEQYF.

V gene TRBV7-2 combines with J gene TRBJ1-2; D is unresolved. Between the trimmed V and J ends, which lost 5 bases and 3 bases, there was a span of 7 bases. Germline V gives CDR1 SGHTA, CDR2 FQGNSA. CDR3 length: 12 amino acids. This chain's CDR3 is CASSDPDYGYTF. CDR3 bases: TGTGCCAGCAGCGACCCCGACTATGGCTACACCTTC.

The chain links TRBV11-1 to TRBJ1-1; possible D gene TRBD1, 6 bases. Trimming pared 1 base from V and 4 bases from J, leaving 7 bases between. The CDR3 has 13 residues. Germline V gene sequence: CDR1 SGHAT, CDR2 FQDESV (reference sequence). The CDR3 reads CASSLEGGTEAFF. In DNA form, the CDR3 reads TGTGCCAGCAGCTTAGAAGGGGGCACTGAAGCTTTCTTT.

The chain employs TRBV27 and TRBJ1-5; D not resolved. The germline V gene encodes CDR1 MNHEY and CDR2 SMNVEV (reference sequence). The length of the CDR3 is 17 residues. With 4 bases removed from V and 2 bases from J, the gap between germline ends came to 18 bases. DNA for the CDR3: TGTGCCAGCAGTTCTTACGGACGCCTTTTGGGCAATCAGCCCCAGCATTTT. Residues: CASSSYGRLLGNQPQHF.

The J gene is TRBJ1-2, the V gene TRBV6-6; TRBD1 is a possible D gene (6 bases). The CDR3 is 14 residues long. The V end was cut by 5 bases, the J end by 8 bases, with 18 bases between. CDR1 and CDR2 (germline): MNHNY, SVGAGI (reference sequence). The CDR3 nucleotides are TGTGCCAGCAGTGAGCCGCAGGGGTTCCGGGGCTACACCTTC. It is translated as CASSEPQGFRGYTF.

CDR3 sequence reads: CASSKPPSGQSYGYTF. The CDR3 nucleotides read TGTGCCAGCAGCAAACCCCCATCTGGACAGTCCTATGGCTACACCTTC. The gene calls are TRBV21-1 and TRBJ1-2; no DNA check was done on the table's D call, TRBD1. TRBV21-1 is termed a pseudogene. The CDR3 has 16 amino acids.

The J gene is TRBJ2-6, the V gene TRBV10-2; D uncertain. This CDR3 has 12 residues. The V end was cut by 6 bases, the J end by 13 bases, with 13 bases between. The germline CDR1 and CDR2 sequences are WSHSY and SAAADI. CDR3 sequence (DNA): TGCGCCAGCAGCGGACCCTCCCAGGTCCTGACTTTC. It encodes CASSGPSQVLTF.

CDR3 in DNA: TGTGCCAGCAGCATTTCCTTCGGGGATACGCAGTATTTT. It specifies CASSISFGDTQYF. The chain combines TRBV27 with TRBJ2-3; D is unresolved. CDR1 MNHEY and CDR2 SMNVEV come from the germline V gene (reference sequence). Between the trimmed V and J ends, which lost 6 bases and 6 bases, there was a span of 13 bases. The CDR3 is 13 residues long.

The genes are TRBV19 and TRBJ2-5; D is perhaps TRBD1 (6 bases). Trimming pared 7 bases from V and 4 bases from J, leaving 7 bases between. The germline CDR1 and CDR2 sequences are LNHDA and SQIVND (reference sequence). The CDR3 totals 11 residues. The CDR3 is CASKQGETQYF. CDR3 bases: TGTGCCAGTAAACAGGGAGAGACCCAGTACTTC.

The J gene is TRBJ1-2, the V gene TRBV19, with 10 nucleotides matching TRBD1. With V trimmed by 6 bases and J by 6 bases, 4 bases remained unmatched. This CDR3 spans 13 amino acids. The V gene's germline CDR1 is LNHDA and CDR2 SQIVND (reference sequence). CDR3 nucleotide sequence: TGTGCCAGTAGGCCCGGGACAGGGGATGGCTACACCTTC. Translated, it gives CASRPGTGDGYTF.

This chain links TRBV30 with TRBJ1-5; TRBD1 matches at 9 bases. Trimming at V came to 2 bases and at J to 3 bases, leaving 2 bases not matched to a gene. Germline V gene sequence: CDR1 GTSNPN, CDR2 SVGIG (reference sequence). This CDR3 spans 14 amino acids. The CDR3 is CAWSTGGNNQPQHF. Here the CDR3 DNA reads TGTGCCTGGAGTACAGGGGGCAACAATCAGCCCCAGCATTTT.

The V call is TRBV18, the J call TRBJ1-1; D gene uncertain. The CDR3 covers 15 residues. Germline V CDR1 and CDR2: KGHSH, LQKENI. The V end lost 1 base, the J end lost 0 bases, and 9 bases lay between the germline ends. The CDR3 DNA sequence: TGTGCCAGCTCACCACGGGTTACCATGAACACTGAAGCTTTCTTT. The encoded protein is CASSPRVTMNTEAFF.

The chain joins TRBV6-5 to TRBJ1-2, with 11 nucleotides matching TRBD1. The CDR3 covers 13 residues. V dropped 7 bases and J dropped 7; count of bases not matched to a gene: 5. Germline CDR1 is MNHEY and CDR2 is SVGAGI. CDR3 sequence: CASIGQGAGGYTF. CDR3 nucleotides: TGTGCCAGCATTGGACAGGGGGCGGGTGGCTACACCTTC.

This clone showed up just once. V is TRBV7-2 and J is TRBJ2-3; 9 nucleotides agree with TRBD1. The CDR3 consists of 16 residues. V lost 5 bases and J lost 9; bases outside the gene matches: 15. Per germline, CDR1 SGHTA and CDR2 FQGNSA. CDR3 in DNA: TGTGCCAGCAGCACCCCGACAGGGGGGGATTTGAGAACGCAGTATTTT. Protein sequence: CASSTPTGGDLRTQYF.

The chain couples TRBV6-2 or TRBV6-3 to TRBJ1-5; 7 positions match TRBD1. Looked up from germline, CDR1 is MNHEY and CDR2 is SVGEGT. V trimming: 0 bases; J trimming: 3 bases; junction bases outside the gene matches: 2. The CDR3 runs 15 residues. The CDR3: CASSYSTGINQPQHF. CDR3 bases: TGTGCCAGCAGTTACTCGACAGGGATCAATCAGCCCCAGCATTTT.

This clone appeared a single time. The chain has TRBV5-1 and TRBJ1-1; TRBD1 matches at 10 bases. The length of the CDR3 is 14 residues. The ends lost 4 bases at V and 5 bases at J; junction bases unmatched: 5. CDR1 is SGHRS and CDR2 is YFSETQ in the germline V gene. The DNA of the CDR3 is TGCGCCAGCAGCCCCTGGACAGGGGGGACTGAAGCTTTCTTT. Translating gives CASSPWTGGTEAFF.

The V gene is TRBV7-6, the J gene TRBJ2-2, with D unresolved. V was cut by 1 base and J by 2 bases, with 11 bases left in between. The CDR3 sequence is 16 residues long. CDR1 and CDR2 from the germline V gene are SGHVS and FNYEAQ. Written as DNA, the CDR3 is TGTGCCAGCAGCTTAGAGTCGCGGTTCAACACCGGGGAGCTGTTTTTT. Its translation is CASSLESRFNTGELFF.

This clone occurred a few times. This sample includes further DNA sequences coding for the same CDR3. V and J are TRBV30 and TRBJ1-5; D gene unclear. V was clipped by 1 base and J by 4 bases, with 5 bases between them. CDR1 is GTSNPN, CDR2 SVGIG, per germline (reference sequence). This CDR3 spans 12 amino acids. The CDR3 DNA reads TGTGCCTGGAGTGAAGGAAATCAGCCCCAGCATTTT. It yields the protein CAWSEGNQPQHF.

The chain links TRBV24-1 to TRBJ2-5; 10 bases align to TRBD1. The length of the CDR3 is 16 residues. From germline, CDR1 is KGHDR and CDR2 SFDVKD. V was clipped by 4 bases and J by 5 bases; unmatched bases: 9. CDR3 bases: TGTGCCACCAGTGAACGCCCGACAGGGGGCGTTGAGACCCAGTACTTC. It encodes CATSERPTGGVETQYF.

This sequence joins TRBV7-9 and TRBJ1-6, with D possibly being TRBD1 (6 bases). The CDR3 totals 16 residues. Germline CDR1 is SEHNR and CDR2 is FQNEAQ (reference sequence). Trimming removed 1 base at V and 6 bases at J, with 13 bases between. The CDR3 DNA is TGTGCCAGCAGCTTAGGTCCCGGACAGTCTAATTCACCCCTCCACTTT. Protein product: CASSLGPGQSNSPLHF.

This clone occurred once. The chain uses TRBV5-1 and TRBJ1-5, with no clear D. CDR1 is SGHRS, CDR2 YFSETQ, per germline. This CDR3 is built from 14 residues. V gave up 0 bases and J gave up 4 bases, with 8 bases separating them. In DNA form, the CDR3 reads TGCGCCAGCAGCTTGGAGGGCAGAAATCAGCCCCAGCATTTT. It yields the protein CASSLEGRNQPQHF.

This clone has only one observation. The chain recombines TRBV18 with TRBJ2-3, with 8 bases identical to TRBD1. V shed 3 bases and J 5 bases; nucleotides not matched to a gene: 7. The CDR3 is 15 residues long. Germline CDR1 KGHSH, CDR2 LQKENI. Here the CDR3 DNA reads TGTGCCAGCTCACCGGCCAGGGGGCTAGGAGATACGCAGTATTTT. Translating gives CASSPARGLGDTQYF. The full variable domain, its missing parts supplied by reference TRBV18 and TRBJ2-3, is NAGVMQNPRHLVRRRGQEARLRCSPMKGHSHVYWYRQLPEEGLKFMVYLQKENIIDESGMPKERFSAEFPKEGPSILRIQQVVRGDSAAYFCASSPARGLGDTQYFGPGTRLTVL.